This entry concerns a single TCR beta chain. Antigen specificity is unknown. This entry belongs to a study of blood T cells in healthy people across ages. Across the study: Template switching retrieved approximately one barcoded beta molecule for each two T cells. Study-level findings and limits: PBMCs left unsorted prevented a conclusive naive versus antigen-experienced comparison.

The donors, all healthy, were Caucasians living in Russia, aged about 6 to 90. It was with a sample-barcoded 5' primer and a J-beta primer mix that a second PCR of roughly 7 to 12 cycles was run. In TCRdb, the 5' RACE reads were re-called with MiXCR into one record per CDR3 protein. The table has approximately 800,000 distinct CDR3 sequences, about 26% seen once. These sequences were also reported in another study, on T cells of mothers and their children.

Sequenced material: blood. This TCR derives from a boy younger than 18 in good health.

The CDR3 nucleotides are TGTGCCAGCAGCAGGGGGACGTATCAAGAGACCCAGTACTTC. Amino acids: CASSRGTYQETQYF. This chain uses TRBV9 with TRBJ2-5; TRBD1 is a possible D gene (6 bases). The germline V and J ends were trimmed by 4 bases and 2 bases, with 12 bases remaining between them. From germline, CDR1 is SGDLS and CDR2 YYNGEE. The CDR3 consists of 14 residues.